Detailed here is one T cell receptor (beta chain). The antigen is not known. These data originate in a study of response to subunit inactivated influenza vaccine. Study findings and constraints: Only a handful of new T cells, the authors suggested, are recruited with each seasonal influenza vaccination.

TCRdb re-analysed the RT-PCR reads in MiXCR, keeping a single row per CDR3 protein. The sample consists of 500,000 to 700,000 distinct CDR3 sequences, roughly 25% of them appearing once. These data also featured in a second study, about T cells expressing NK-cell markers. As reported in that work: In generating TCR beta cDNA, 5'RACE template switching with UMIs was used. Just one sequenced donor of eight was HCMV-seronegative, while seven were seropositive. Several experiments added an anti-gamma-delta TCR antibody to sort only alpha-beta TCR T cells. It remained uncertain whether the expanded NKG2C+ T cell clones were specific for HCMV antigens.

This TCR derives from a man aged 45-60 years who received an inactivated influenza vaccine. The sequences come from CD4+ T cells sorted from PBMCs, collected about 13 days after vaccination.

This CDR3 is CASRRQGLTYNEQFF. In DNA form, the CDR3 reads TGTGCCAGCAGACGACAGGGACTAACCTACAATGAGCAGTTCTTC. The chain is built from TRBV6-1 and TRBJ2-1; D is perhaps TRBD1 or TRBD2 (7 bases each). Trimming removed 6 bases from V and 2 bases from J, with 14 bases in between. Germline V gives CDR1 MNHNS, CDR2 SASEGT. CDR3 length: 15 amino acids.